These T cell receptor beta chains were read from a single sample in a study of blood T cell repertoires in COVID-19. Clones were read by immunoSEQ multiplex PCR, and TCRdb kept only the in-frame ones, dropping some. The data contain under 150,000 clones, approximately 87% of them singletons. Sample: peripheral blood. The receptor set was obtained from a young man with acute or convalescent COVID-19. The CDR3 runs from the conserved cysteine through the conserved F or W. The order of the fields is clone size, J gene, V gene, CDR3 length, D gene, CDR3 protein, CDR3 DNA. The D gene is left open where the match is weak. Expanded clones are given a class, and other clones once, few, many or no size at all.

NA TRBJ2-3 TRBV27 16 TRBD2 CASSLSGRGGTDTQYF TGTGCCAGCAGTTTATCTGGGCGGGGGGGCACAGATACGCAGTATTTT
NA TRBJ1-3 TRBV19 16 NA CASREQGLSSGNTIYF TGTGCCAGTAGGGAACAGGGCCTCTCCTCTGGAAACACCATATATTTT
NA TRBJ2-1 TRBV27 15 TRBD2 CASSPRLAGGNEQFF TGTGCCAGCAGCCCCCGCCTAGCGGGAGGTAATGAGCAGTTCTTC
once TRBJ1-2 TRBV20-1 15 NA CSASGWGRLNYGYTF TGCAGTGCTAGTGGTTGGGGCCGTCTTAACTATGGCTACACCTTC
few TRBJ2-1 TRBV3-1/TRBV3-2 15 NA CASSHEREKVNEQFF TGTGCCAGCAGCCACGAACGGGAGAAGGTCAATGAGCAGTTCTTC
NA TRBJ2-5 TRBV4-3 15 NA CASSRRRGNQETQYF TGCGCCAGCAGCCGTCGGAGAGGGAACCAAGAGACCCAGTACTTC
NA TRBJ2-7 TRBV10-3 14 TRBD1 CAISRQGARWEQYF TGTGCCATCAGTAGACAGGGGGCGCGGTGGGAGCAGTACTTC
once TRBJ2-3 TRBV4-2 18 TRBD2 CASSQDLAGGPSTDTQYF TGTGCCAGCAGCCAAGATCTAGCGGGGGGGCCTAGCACAGATACGCAGTATTTT
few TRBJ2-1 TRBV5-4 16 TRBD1 CASSTTGYSSYNEQFF TGTGCCAGCAGCACGACAGGGTATAGCTCCTACAATGAGCAGTTCTTC
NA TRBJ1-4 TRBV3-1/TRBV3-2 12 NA CASSQVREKLFF TGTGCCAGCAGCCAAGTTCGGGAAAAACTGTTTTTT
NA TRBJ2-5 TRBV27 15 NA CASSLGAGHQETQYF TGTGCCAGCAGTTTAGGGGCAGGGCACCAAGAGACCCAGTACTTC
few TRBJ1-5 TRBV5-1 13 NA CASSLGADQPQHF TGCGCCAGCAGCTTGGGGGCAGATCAGCCCCAGCATTTT
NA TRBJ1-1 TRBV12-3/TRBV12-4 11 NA CASSRDTEAFF TGTGCCAGCAGTCGGGACACTGAAGCTTTCTTT
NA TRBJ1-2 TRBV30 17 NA CAWTTKPGPLGDYGYTF TGTGCCTGGACTACTAAGCCCGGGCCCCTCGGGGACTATGGCTACACCTTC
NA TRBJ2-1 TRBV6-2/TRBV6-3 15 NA CASSYHRSPYNEQFF TGTGCCAGCAGTTACCACAGGAGCCCCTACAATGAGCAGTTCTTC
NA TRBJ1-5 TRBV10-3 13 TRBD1 CATTGERNQPQHF TGTGCCACAACAGGGGAGCGCAATCAGCCCCAGCATTTT
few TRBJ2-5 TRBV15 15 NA CATSRESENQETQYF TGTGCCACCAGCAGAGAATCGGAGAACCAAGAGACCCAGTACTTC
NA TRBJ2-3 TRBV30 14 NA CAWSGGQIIDTQYF TGTGCCTGGAGTGGGGGCCAAATTATAGATACGCAGTATTTT
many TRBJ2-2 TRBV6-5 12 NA CATEAVGGELFF TGTGCCACCGAGGCGGTTGGCGGGGAGCTGTTTTTT
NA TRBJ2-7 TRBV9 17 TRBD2 CASSVLGTSGGPYEQYF TGTGCCAGCAGCGTCCTGGGGACTAGCGGGGGCCCCTACGAGCAGTACTTC
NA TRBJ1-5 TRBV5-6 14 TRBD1 CASSRDRDNQPQHF TGTGCCAGCAGCCGGGACAGGGACAATCAGCCCCAGCATTTT
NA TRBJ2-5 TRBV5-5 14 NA CASSLGQNQETQYF TGTGCCAGCAGCTTGGGACAGAACCAAGAGACCCAGTACTTC
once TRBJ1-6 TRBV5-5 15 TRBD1 CASSSDTGAFSPLHF TGTGCCAGCAGCTCCGATACAGGGGCCTTTTCACCCCTCCACTTT
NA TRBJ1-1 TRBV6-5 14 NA CASSYEAGATEAFF TGTGCCAGCAGTTACGAGGCAGGGGCCACTGAAGCTTTCTTT
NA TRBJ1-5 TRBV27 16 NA CASSSLLTGGNQPQHF TGTGCCAGCAGTTCCCTCCTTACAGGCGGCAATCAGCCCCAGCATTTT
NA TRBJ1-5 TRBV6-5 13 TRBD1 CASSDRVGQPQHF TGTGCCAGCAGCGACAGGGTAGGTCAGCCCCAGCATTTT